This is a list of T cell receptor beta chains from one sample in a study of response to subunit inactivated influenza vaccine. TCRdb called the RT-PCR reads again in MiXCR, with one record for every CDR3 protein. The table lists about 650,000 distinct CDR3 sequences, about a sixth of them singletons, with 11% in the top ten. The material was PBMCs from blood, obtained 11 to 12 days after vaccination. The receptors here all came from a man aged 50-60 years who received an inactivated influenza vaccine. The CDR3 runs from the conserved cysteine through the conserved F or W. A D gene is named only where the DNA matches it firmly. Only some rows state a clone size, as once, few, many or a class for expanded clones.

d_gene: TRBD2; abundance: few; v_gene: TRBV12-3/TRBV12-4; j_gene: TRBJ2-7; CDR3aa: CASSRMTSGSSYEQYF; CDR3nt: TGTGCCAGCAGCCGTATGACTAGCGGAAGCTCCTACGAGCAGTACTTC
d_gene: NA; abundance: NA; v_gene: TRBV10-3; j_gene: TRBJ2-1; CDR3aa: CAISESSTETMKREQFF; CDR3nt: TGTGCCATCAGTGAGTCTAGTACAGAGACAATGAAGCGGGAGCAGTTCTTC
d_gene: NA; abundance: NA; v_gene: TRBV12-3/TRBV12-4; j_gene: TRBJ2-1; CDR3aa: CASSLGTGSRQFF; CDR3nt: TGTGCCAGCAGTTTAGGTACCGGGAGCCGGCAGTTCTTC
d_gene: NA; abundance: few; v_gene: TRBV5-6; j_gene: TRBJ2-5; CDR3aa: CASSLGLWGDETQYF; CDR3nt: TGTGCCAGCAGCTTGGGGTTGTGGGGTGATGAGACCCAGTACTTC
d_gene: TRBD1; abundance: few; v_gene: TRBV4-2; j_gene: TRBJ2-1; CDR3aa: CASSQELYRGRSYNEQFF; CDR3nt: TGTGCCAGCAGCCAAGAGTTGTACAGGGGGCGTTCCTACAATGAGCAGTTCTTC
d_gene: TRBD2; abundance: NA; v_gene: TRBV29-1; j_gene: TRBJ2-1; CDR3aa: CSVDPSGGAYEQFF; CDR3nt: TGCAGCGTTGACCCTAGCGGGGGGGCGTATGAGCAGTTCTTC
d_gene: TRBD2; abundance: NA; v_gene: TRBV4-3; j_gene: TRBJ2-5; CDR3aa: CASSTGTSGGRYQETQYF; CDR3nt: TGCGCCAGCAGCACTGGGACTAGCGGGGGCCGGTACCAAGAGACCCAGTACTTC
d_gene: NA; abundance: NA; v_gene: TRBV7-2; j_gene: TRBJ2-2; CDR3aa: CASSPQIFVGVGELFF; CDR3nt: TGTGCCAGCAGCCCCCAGATCTTTGTGGGGGTCGGGGAGCTGTTTTTT
d_gene: NA; abundance: few; v_gene: TRBV5-5; j_gene: TRBJ2-3; CDR3aa: CASTLDSYPDTQYF; CDR3nt: TGTGCCAGCACCCTAGACTCCTATCCAGATACGCAGTATTTT
d_gene: NA; abundance: NA; v_gene: TRBV5-1; j_gene: TRBJ2-3; CDR3aa: CASSLWRLPTDTQYF; CDR3nt: TGCGCCAGCAGCTTGTGGAGACTCCCCACAGATACGCAGTATTTT
d_gene: TRBD2; abundance: NA; v_gene: TRBV6-2/TRBV6-3; j_gene: TRBJ2-3; CDR3aa: CASRRLAGRTDTQYF; CDR3nt: TGTGCCAGCAGACGACTAGCGGGGCGTACAGATACGCAGTATTTT
d_gene: NA; abundance: few; v_gene: TRBV18; j_gene: TRBJ2-3; CDR3aa: CASSPRGVSTDTQYF; CDR3nt: TGTGCCAGCTCACCACGCGGCGTTAGCACAGATACGCAGTATTTT
d_gene: NA; abundance: NA; v_gene: TRBV23-1; j_gene: TRBJ2-7; CDR3aa: CASPPGRFSYEQYF; CDR3nt: TGCGCCAGCCCCCCCGGGAGATTCTCCTACGAGCAGTACTTC
d_gene: NA; abundance: few; v_gene: TRBV3-1; j_gene: TRBJ2-1; CDR3aa: CATESARTYNEQFF; CDR3nt: TGTGCCACCGAAAGCGCGCGCACCTACAATGAGCAGTTCTTC
d_gene: NA; abundance: few; v_gene: TRBV29-1; j_gene: TRBJ1-3; CDR3aa: CSVVGGNTIYF; CDR3nt: TGCAGCGTTGTTGGTGGAAACACCATATATTTT
d_gene: NA; abundance: many; v_gene: TRBV10-3; j_gene: TRBJ2-3; CDR3aa: CAIKRQGGSGDTQYF; CDR3nt: TGTGCCATCAAAAGACAGGGAGGGTCGGGAGATACGCAGTATTTT
d_gene: NA; abundance: many; v_gene: TRBV7-2; j_gene: TRBJ2-2; CDR3aa: CASSLVRVTGELFF; CDR3nt: TGTGCCAGCAGCTTAGTCCGTGTCACCGGGGAGCTGTTTTTT
d_gene: NA; abundance: many; v_gene: TRBV6-1; j_gene: TRBJ1-6; CDR3aa: CASAGGSNNSPLHF; CDR3nt: TGTGCCAGTGCCGGGGGATCTAATAATTCACCCCTCCACTTT
d_gene: NA; abundance: NA; v_gene: TRBV7-3; j_gene: TRBJ2-3; CDR3aa: CASSLAAASDTQYF; CDR3nt: TGTGCCAGCAGCTTAGCGGCAGCAAGCGATACGCAGTATTTT
d_gene: TRBD1; abundance: NA; v_gene: TRBV10-3; j_gene: TRBJ1-5; CDR3aa: CAISARDSGVGNQPQHF; CDR3nt: TGTGCCATCAGTGCCCGGGACAGTGGTGTGGGCAATCAGCCCCAGCATTTT
d_gene: TRBD1; abundance: NA; v_gene: TRBV2; j_gene: TRBJ2-5; CDR3aa: CASAYLQGYQETQYF; CDR3nt: TGTGCCAGCGCCTACTTACAGGGGTACCAAGAGACCCAGTACTTC
d_gene: NA; abundance: NA; v_gene: TRBV10-3; j_gene: TRBJ2-7; CDR3aa: CAISESGARGEQYF; CDR3nt: TGTGCCATCAGTGAGTCAGGCGCCCGGGGGGAGCAGTACTTC
d_gene: NA; abundance: NA; v_gene: TRBV12-3/TRBV12-4; j_gene: TRBJ2-1; CDR3aa: CASSPRARTPYNEQFF; CDR3nt: TGTGCCAGCAGCCCTCGGGCCCGGACACCCTACAATGAGCAGTTCTTC
d_gene: NA; abundance: many; v_gene: TRBV20-1; j_gene: TRBJ2-2; CDR3aa: CSARVPGITGELFF; CDR3nt: TGCAGTGCTAGAGTGCCAGGGATCACCGGGGAGCTGTTTTTT
d_gene: NA; abundance: few; v_gene: TRBV4-3; j_gene: TRBJ2-3; CDR3aa: CASSQPGRTDTQYF; CDR3nt: TGCGCCAGCAGCCAGCCGGGACGGACAGATACGCAGTATTTT
d_gene: NA; abundance: NA; v_gene: TRBV20-1; j_gene: TRBJ2-7; CDR3aa: CSARPELDSRHF; CDR3nt: TGCAGTGCTAGGCCTGAACTAGATTCGCGACACTTC
d_gene: TRBD2; abundance: NA; v_gene: TRBV4-2; j_gene: TRBJ2-3; CDR3aa: CASSQVAGVADTQYF; CDR3nt: TGTGCCAGCAGCCAAGTGGCGGGAGTGGCAGATACGCAGTATTTT
d_gene: NA; abundance: NA; v_gene: TRBV28; j_gene: TRBJ2-4; CDR3aa: CASSSRTYIQYF; CDR3nt: TGTGCCAGCAGTTCCCGGACGTACATTCAGTACTTC
d_gene: TRBD1; abundance: NA; v_gene: TRBV12-3/TRBV12-4; j_gene: TRBJ2-4; CDR3aa: CASRPGRDRVVENIQYF; CDR3nt: TGTGCCAGCAGGCCCGGCCGGGACAGGGTGGTCGAAAACATTCAGTACTTC
d_gene: TRBD1; abundance: NA; v_gene: TRBV27; j_gene: TRBJ2-7; CDR3aa: CASSGRTGANYEQYF; CDR3nt: TGTGCCAGCAGCGGTAGGACAGGGGCGAACTACGAGCAGTACTTC
d_gene: NA; abundance: few; v_gene: TRBV29-1; j_gene: TRBJ2-5; CDR3aa: CSVAYQETQYF; CDR3nt: TGCAGCGTTGCCTATCAAGAGACCCAGTACTTC
d_gene: TRBD1; abundance: NA; v_gene: TRBV12-3/TRBV12-4; j_gene: TRBJ2-7; CDR3aa: CASSFSTGGWHEQYF; CDR3nt: TGTGCCAGCAGTTTCTCGACAGGGGGCTGGCACGAGCAGTACTTC
d_gene: NA; abundance: few; v_gene: TRBV5-1; j_gene: TRBJ2-5; CDR3aa: CASSLRQMETQYF; CDR3nt: TGCGCCAGCAGCTTGAGACAGATGGAGACCCAGTACTTC
d_gene: NA; abundance: few; v_gene: TRBV3-1; j_gene: TRBJ2-1; CDR3aa: CASSQDSSVYEQFF; CDR3nt: TGTGCCAGCAGCCAAGATTCAAGCGTCTATGAGCAGTTCTTC
d_gene: NA; abundance: NA; v_gene: TRBV4-2; j_gene: TRBJ1-5; CDR3aa: CASSQEGRQGRPQHF; CDR3nt: TGTGCCAGCAGCCAAGAAGGACGCCAAGGGCGGCCCCAGCATTTT
d_gene: TRBD1; abundance: NA; v_gene: TRBV7-8; j_gene: TRBJ2-1; CDR3aa: CASSLETGIAYNEQFF; CDR3nt: TGTGCCAGCAGCTTAGAGACAGGGATTGCCTACAATGAGCAGTTCTTC
d_gene: NA; abundance: NA; v_gene: TRBV24-1; j_gene: TRBJ2-3; CDR3aa: CATRPRGGSTDTQYF; CDR3nt: TGTGCCACCAGGCCTAGGGGGGGCAGCACAGATACGCAGTATTTT
d_gene: TRBD1; abundance: NA; v_gene: TRBV6-1; j_gene: TRBJ1-2; CDR3aa: CASRRQGPADGYTF; CDR3nt: TGTGCCAGCAGAAGACAGGGCCCGGCGGATGGCTACACCTTC
d_gene: NA; abundance: NA; v_gene: TRBV4-1; j_gene: TRBJ2-2; CDR3aa: CASSYSGIGPGELFF; CDR3nt: TGCGCCAGCAGCTACTCCGGGATTGGTCCCGGGGAGCTGTTTTTT
d_gene: NA; abundance: NA; v_gene: TRBV24-1; j_gene: TRBJ1-2; CDR3aa: CATSEGQLNYGYTF; CDR3nt: TGTGCCACCAGTGAAGGGCAGCTAAACTATGGCTACACCTTC
d_gene: NA; abundance: few; v_gene: TRBV19; j_gene: TRBJ2-1; CDR3aa: CASSTGLLSSYNEQFF; CDR3nt: TGTGCCAGTAGTACGGGACTTCTTAGCTCCTACAATGAGCAGTTCTTC
d_gene: TRBD2; abundance: NA; v_gene: TRBV7-6; j_gene: TRBJ2-5; CDR3aa: CASSLVELAGSQETQYF; CDR3nt: TGTGCCAGCAGCTTAGTGGAACTAGCGGGATCCCAAGAGACCCAGTACTTC
d_gene: TRBD2; abundance: few; v_gene: TRBV20-1; j_gene: TRBJ2-2; CDR3aa: CGLAGGTGELFF; CDR3nt: TGCGGTCTAGCGGGGGGGACCGGGGAGCTGTTTTTT
d_gene: NA; abundance: few; v_gene: TRBV5-1; j_gene: TRBJ2-7; CDR3aa: CASSPGVDQAYEQYF; CDR3nt: TGCGCCAGCAGCCCGGGGGTAGACCAAGCCTACGAGCAGTACTTC
d_gene: TRBD2; abundance: NA; v_gene: TRBV4-3; j_gene: TRBJ2-7; CDR3aa: CASSQESSGSYEQYF; CDR3nt: TGCGCCAGCAGCCAAGAGTCTAGCGGCTCCTACGAGCAGTACTTC
d_gene: TRBD2; abundance: NA; v_gene: TRBV4-2; j_gene: TRBJ2-5; CDR3aa: CASSQESGNSGLPGFETQYF; CDR3nt: TGTGCCAGCAGCCAAGAGTCCGGGAATAGCGGGCTCCCCGGTTTTGAGACCCAGTACTTC
d_gene: NA; abundance: few; v_gene: TRBV11-2; j_gene: TRBJ1-4; CDR3aa: CASSLEPNEKLFF; CDR3nt: TGTGCCAGCAGCTTAGAACCTAATGAAAAACTGTTTTTT
d_gene: NA; abundance: NA; v_gene: TRBV28; j_gene: TRBJ2-3; CDR3aa: CASSWTVTDTQYF; CDR3nt: TGTGCCAGCAGTTGGACAGTTACAGATACGCAGTATTTT
d_gene: TRBD2; abundance: many; v_gene: TRBV5-1; j_gene: TRBJ2-1; CDR3aa: CASRTGTSNEQFF; CDR3nt: TGCGCCAGCAGAACCGGGACTAGCAATGAGCAGTTCTTC
d_gene: NA; abundance: few; v_gene: TRBV5-1; j_gene: TRBJ1-1; CDR3aa: CASSYVGRNTEAFF; CDR3nt: TGCGCCAGCAGCTATGTCGGTCGAAACACTGAAGCTTTCTTT